This record concerns one T cell receptor (beta chain) sequence. This sample stems from a study of OX40 agonist ivuxolimab in advanced cancers. The V end was cut by 4 bases, the J end by 7 bases, with 18 bases between. Germline V gene sequence: CDR1 SGDLS, CDR2 YYNGEE. This CDR3 spans 15 amino acids. Method: immunoSEQ multiplex PCR; TCRdb's copy keeps in-frame clones and lacks some. The repertoire holds over 55,000 clones, with approximately 78% as singletons. The chain combines TRBV9 with TRBJ2-1; TRBD2 might be the D (6 bases). This sequence originates from an adult with an advanced solid tumor such as melanoma, head and neck, liver or kidney cancer. Sequenced here: CD4+ or CD8+ T cells sorted from blood, sampled in a trial of the OX40 agonist ivuxolimab. CDR3 loop: CASSPRRATVNEQFF. The CDR3 DNA reads as TGTGCCAGCAGCCCGAGGAGGGCCACAGTAAATGAGCAGTTCTTC.